This T cell receptor (beta chain) was retrieved from a study of cytomegalovirus exposure and HLA in healthy donors. Overall study results and limits: Follow-up analysis later connected one missense variant in DCLRE1C with trimming of TCR beta V- and J-genes. 150 or so TCR beta chains were listed as cytomegalovirus-associated. High sensitivity and specificity were reportedly achieved when the classifier diagnosed cytomegalovirus status. CMV serostatus alone was available as immune exposure information.

Of note for this clone: Its specificity is not known.

The CDR3 has 11 amino acids. The ends lost 5 bases at V and 11 bases at J; junction bases unmatched: 6. Germline assignment: CDR1 SNHLY and CDR2 FYNNEI. The PCR employed 60 Vbeta primers together with 13 Jbeta primers. Assay: immunoSEQ multiplex PCR; the TCRdb copy retains only in-frame clones and omits some. The top ten hold roughly 15% of the sample, which has around 120,000 clones, roughly three quarters seen once. The sequenced sample was PBMCs. The clonotype comes from a man between 45 and 60 years old in good health and CMV-seropositive. The chain combines TRBV2 with TRBJ2-7, with 7 bases lining up with TRBD2. The CDR3 nucleotides are TGTGCCAGCAGTATGTGGACTAGTAAGTACTTC. Residues: CASSMWTSKYF.